A single T cell receptor (beta chain) is shown here with its context. Its specificity is unknown. Per the germline V gene, CDR1 is KGHSH and CDR2 is LQKENI. The CDR3 has 15 residues. V lost 3 bases to trimming and J lost 6 bases; unmatched junction nucleotides: 9. PCR primers comprised 60 Vbeta and 13 Jbeta primers. Generated by immunoSEQ multiplex PCR, the TCRdb table keeps only in-frame clones and is missing some. The data contain more than 110,000 clones, less than 85% of them singletons. This specimen comes from a study of cytomegalovirus exposure and HLA in healthy donors. Study-wide findings and caveats: Most subjects' HLA-A and HLA-B alleles were reportedly predicted from TCR beta sequences. In vitro data verified a few CMV-associated chains as specific for CMV antigens. Despite most TCR sequences being rare, some public TCRs occurred in many donors.

The TCR comes from a woman aged 55-75 years in good health and CMV-seropositive. The chain links TRBV18 to TRBJ2-7, with TRBD1 matching 9 bases. The specimen sequenced was PBMCs. The CDR3 DNA reads as TGTGCCAGCTCACCGCTGACAGGGGGACCCGTCGAGCAGTACTTC. Amino acid sequence: CASSPLTGGPVEQYF. Combining the CDR3 with reference TRBV18 and TRBJ2-7 gives the whole variable domain NAGVMQNPRHLVRRRGQEARLRCSPMKGHSHVYWYRQLPEEGLKFMVYLQKENIIDESGMPKERFSAEFPKEGPSILRIQQVVRGDSAAYFCASSPLTGGPVEQYFGPGTRLTVT.